The rows below give T cell receptor beta chains drawn from one sample of a study of siplizumab effects on memory and regulatory T cells. The method was immunoSEQ multiplex PCR; TCRdb's version includes in-frame clones alone and lacks a portion of them. Here the sample spans approximately 100,000 clones, about 90% being singletons. Material for sequencing was CD4+ T cells sorted from blood. The origin of the receptors is a human donor in good health. Some clones in this sample may be carry-over from other donors' samples. Both conserved end residues are part of each CDR3. D genes are given only for firm matches. Clone size is stated in some rows and not others, as once, few, many or a class when expanded.

CDR3 DNA: TGTGCCTGGAGTGTGGGAGGACAGGCTTATAATTCACCCCTCCACTTT; CDR3 protein: CAWSVGGQAYNSPLHF; J gene: TRBJ1-6; clone size: NA; D gene: TRBD1; V gene: TRBV30
CDR3 DNA: TGTGCCAGCAGTTTAAAAAGGGGCTACAATGAGCAGTTCTTC; CDR3 protein: CASSLKRGYNEQFF; J gene: TRBJ2-1; clone size: NA; D gene: NA; V gene: TRBV27
CDR3 DNA: TGTGCCAGCAGGCCTAGCGGGAGCACAGATACGCAGTATTTT; CDR3 protein: CASRPSGSTDTQYF; J gene: TRBJ2-3; clone size: NA; D gene: TRBD2; V gene: TRBV6-1
CDR3 DNA: TGTGCCAGCTCAAACGGGGTCACAGATACGCAGTATTTT; CDR3 protein: CASSNGVTDTQYF; J gene: TRBJ2-3; clone size: NA; D gene: NA; V gene: TRBV18
CDR3 DNA: TGTGCCAGCAGACAAGTCAGCGGGTTCAGCTATGGCTACACCTTC; CDR3 protein: CASRQVSGFSYGYTF; J gene: TRBJ1-2; clone size: NA; D gene: NA; V gene: TRBV7-2
CDR3 DNA: TGTGCCAGCAGTTGGGACTACCCTAGCACAGATACGCAGTATTTT; CDR3 protein: CASSWDYPSTDTQYF; J gene: TRBJ2-3; clone size: NA; D gene: TRBD2; V gene: TRBV2
CDR3 DNA: TGTGCCAGCAGGCCTAGCGGGAGGGTCGATACGCAGTATTTT; CDR3 protein: CASRPSGRVDTQYF; J gene: TRBJ2-3; clone size: once; D gene: TRBD2; V gene: TRBV5-4
CDR3 DNA: TGTGCCGGGCGGACAGCGGGCTATGGCTACACCTTC; CDR3 protein: CAGRTAGYGYTF; J gene: TRBJ1-2; clone size: NA; D gene: NA; V gene: TRBV28
CDR3 DNA: TGTGCCAGCAGACCAAATACAGGGGAGAAATACAATGAGCAGTTCTTC; CDR3 protein: CASRPNTGEKYNEQFF; J gene: TRBJ2-1; clone size: NA; D gene: TRBD1; V gene: TRBV7-9
CDR3 DNA: TGTGCCAGCAGATCTCCAGGGGGCGCAAACTATGGCTACACCTTC; CDR3 protein: CASRSPGGANYGYTF; J gene: TRBJ1-2; clone size: NA; D gene: TRBD1; V gene: TRBV11-2
CDR3 DNA: TGTGCCAGCAGCGTATTAGCGGGAGCAACCTACGAGCAGTACTTC; CDR3 protein: CASSVLAGATYEQYF; J gene: TRBJ2-7; clone size: NA; D gene: TRBD2; V gene: TRBV9
CDR3 DNA: TGTGCCAGTAGCCCGGTGGGACAGGGGCACTATGGCTACACCTTC; CDR3 protein: CASSPVGQGHYGYTF; J gene: TRBJ1-2; clone size: NA; D gene: TRBD1; V gene: TRBV19
CDR3 DNA: TGCGCCAGCAGCCGTGGGAGAGTCGCCGATGGGTATGAGCAGTTCTTC; CDR3 protein: CASSRGRVADGYEQFF; J gene: TRBJ2-1; clone size: NA; D gene: NA; V gene: TRBV5-1
CDR3 DNA: TGTGCCAGCTCCACATTATACGAGCAGTACTTC; CDR3 protein: CASSTLYEQYF; J gene: TRBJ2-7; clone size: NA; D gene: NA; V gene: TRBV28
CDR3 DNA: TGTGCCACCAGCAGATCCGCTGACCCAGACAATGAGCAGTTCTTC; CDR3 protein: CATSRSADPDNEQFF; J gene: TRBJ2-1; clone size: once; D gene: NA; V gene: TRBV15
CDR3 DNA: TGTGCCAGCATAGGTTCAGGGGGCACGTACGAGCAGTACTTC; CDR3 protein: CASIGSGGTYEQYF; J gene: TRBJ2-7; clone size: once; D gene: TRBD1; V gene: TRBV6-5
CDR3 DNA: TGTGCCAGCAGCTTAGATTGGGGGCTCTCCGCGCAGTATTTT; CDR3 protein: CASSLDWGLSAQYF; J gene: TRBJ2-3; clone size: NA; D gene: NA; V gene: TRBV11-2
CDR3 DNA: TGTGCCAGCAGCTTGCGGAACAGCCCAACTAATGAAAAACTGTTTTTT; CDR3 protein: CASSLRNSPTNEKLFF; J gene: TRBJ1-4; clone size: NA; D gene: NA; V gene: TRBV5-4
CDR3 DNA: TGTGCCAGCAGTTATGTGTCGAGTAGTGGCTACACCTTC; CDR3 protein: CASSYVSSSGYTF; J gene: TRBJ1-2; clone size: NA; D gene: NA; V gene: TRBV6-6
CDR3 DNA: TGTGCCAGCAGCCCAAAGCGGGAGGTCACCGGGGAGCTGTTTTTT; CDR3 protein: CASSPKREVTGELFF; J gene: TRBJ2-2; clone size: NA; D gene: TRBD2; V gene: TRBV11-3
CDR3 DNA: TGCGCCAGCAGCTTGGATACAGGGAGGGGGGATTTGGATCAGCCCCAGCATTTT; CDR3 protein: CASSLDTGRGDLDQPQHF; J gene: TRBJ1-5; clone size: once; D gene: NA; V gene: TRBV5-1
CDR3 DNA: TGTGCCAGCAGCTCTGGGGGCCGTAGGACTGGGGCCAACGTCCTGACTTTC; CDR3 protein: CASSSGGRRTGANVLTF; J gene: TRBJ2-6; clone size: NA; D gene: NA; V gene: TRBV7-9
CDR3 DNA: TGTGCCAGCAGCCAGGGCCAGCGGGAGGGCACCGGGGAGCTGTTTTTT; CDR3 protein: CASSQGQREGTGELFF; J gene: TRBJ2-2; clone size: NA; D gene: TRBD2; V gene: TRBV9
CDR3 DNA: TGTGCCAGTAGCCCGGAGTGGGGGGCGAATACAGAGACCCAGTACTTC; CDR3 protein: CASSPEWGANTETQYF; J gene: TRBJ2-5; clone size: once; D gene: NA; V gene: TRBV19
CDR3 DNA: TGTGCCAGCAGCTTGATACAGGGGTGGAGCTCACCGGGGGAGCTGTTTTTT; CDR3 protein: CASSLIQGWSSPGELFF; J gene: TRBJ2-2; clone size: NA; D gene: TRBD1; V gene: TRBV7-3
CDR3 DNA: TGTGCCAGCAGTTTCTTTGGGACTCCGAACACCGGGGAGCTGTTTTTT; CDR3 protein: CASSFFGTPNTGELFF; J gene: TRBJ2-2; clone size: NA; D gene: NA; V gene: TRBV27
CDR3 DNA: TGTGCCAGCAGTTACCCAACTAGCGGGAGGGCCTCCGAGCAGTACTTC; CDR3 protein: CASSYPTSGRASEQYF; J gene: TRBJ2-7; clone size: once; D gene: TRBD2; V gene: TRBV6-5
CDR3 DNA: TGTGCCAGCAGCGAACGACAGAGCAGCTACACCTTC; CDR3 protein: CASSERQSSYTF; J gene: TRBJ1-2; clone size: NA; D gene: NA; V gene: TRBV13
CDR3 DNA: TGCGCCAGCAGCGTCGGGACAGTGTACACTGAAGCTTTCTTT; CDR3 protein: CASSVGTVYTEAFF; J gene: TRBJ1-1; clone size: many; D gene: TRBD1; V gene: TRBV5-1
CDR3 DNA: TGTGCCAGCTTTACCTCACAGGGACGTTGGGAGCCCCAGCATTTT; CDR3 protein: CASFTSQGRWEPQHF; J gene: TRBJ1-5; clone size: NA; D gene: NA; V gene: TRBV6-1
CDR3 DNA: TGTGCCAGCAGTTACGGACTAGCGGGATGGGGGGATGAGCAGTTCTTC; CDR3 protein: CASSYGLAGWGDEQFF; J gene: TRBJ2-1; clone size: NA; D gene: TRBD2; V gene: TRBV6-5
CDR3 DNA: TGTGCCAGCAGCTCGGTAGGGCAGGATACGCAGTATTTT; CDR3 protein: CASSSVGQDTQYF; J gene: TRBJ2-3; clone size: NA; D gene: NA; V gene: TRBV7-3
CDR3 DNA: TGCGCCAGCAGCTTGGTCAGTCCCGACGGAAACACCATATATTTT; CDR3 protein: CASSLVSPDGNTIYF; J gene: TRBJ1-3; clone size: NA; D gene: NA; V gene: TRBV5-1
CDR3 DNA: TGTGCCAGCAGCGCGACGTCTAGCTCCTACGAGCAGTACTTC; CDR3 protein: CASSATSSSYEQYF; J gene: TRBJ2-7; clone size: NA; D gene: NA; V gene: TRBV6-1
CDR3 DNA: TGTGCCAGCAGCTCCGAGCCCGGTTATTTAGAGACCCAGTACTTC; CDR3 protein: CASSSEPGYLETQYF; J gene: TRBJ2-5; clone size: NA; D gene: NA; V gene: TRBV7-9
CDR3 DNA: TGTGCCAGCAGCTTGGTAGGAGGGGGCCGGACCGGGGAGCTGTTTTTT; CDR3 protein: CASSLVGGGRTGELFF; J gene: TRBJ2-2; clone size: NA; D gene: NA; V gene: TRBV5-6
CDR3 DNA: TGTGCCAGCAGCGCGCCCGCCGGGATCGGGTACAATGAGCAGTTCTTC; CDR3 protein: CASSAPAGIGYNEQFF; J gene: TRBJ2-1; clone size: NA; D gene: NA; V gene: TRBV9
CDR3 DNA: TGTGCCAGCAGCACAATACCCGGGGAGACCCAGTACTTC; CDR3 protein: CASSTIPGETQYF; J gene: TRBJ2-5; clone size: NA; D gene: NA; V gene: TRBV6-6
CDR3 DNA: TGTGCCAGCAGCCACCCTAACAGGGCCCACATGAACACTGAAGCTTTCTTT; CDR3 protein: CASSHPNRAHMNTEAFF; J gene: TRBJ1-1; clone size: NA; D gene: NA; V gene: TRBV6-7
CDR3 DNA: TGTGCCACCAGTTTAGACAGGGCCAGCGGGGAGCTGTTTTTT; CDR3 protein: CATSLDRASGELFF; J gene: TRBJ2-2; clone size: once; D gene: TRBD1; V gene: TRBV15
CDR3 DNA: TGTGCCAGCAGTTACGGGACAAATAGCAATCAGCCCCAGCATTTT; CDR3 protein: CASSYGTNSNQPQHF; J gene: TRBJ1-5; clone size: NA; D gene: NA; V gene: TRBV6-6
CDR3 DNA: TGTGCAAGTCGCTTAGGACTAGCGGGAGTGGTTTGGGCCAACGTCCTGACTTTC; CDR3 protein: CASRLGLAGVVWANVLTF; J gene: TRBJ2-6; clone size: NA; D gene: NA; V gene: TRBV12-2
CDR3 DNA: TGTGCCAGTAGTATAAAACTCGCGGGGTTGGGGCAGCCCCAGCATTTT; CDR3 protein: CASSIKLAGLGQPQHF; J gene: TRBJ1-5; clone size: once; D gene: NA; V gene: TRBV19